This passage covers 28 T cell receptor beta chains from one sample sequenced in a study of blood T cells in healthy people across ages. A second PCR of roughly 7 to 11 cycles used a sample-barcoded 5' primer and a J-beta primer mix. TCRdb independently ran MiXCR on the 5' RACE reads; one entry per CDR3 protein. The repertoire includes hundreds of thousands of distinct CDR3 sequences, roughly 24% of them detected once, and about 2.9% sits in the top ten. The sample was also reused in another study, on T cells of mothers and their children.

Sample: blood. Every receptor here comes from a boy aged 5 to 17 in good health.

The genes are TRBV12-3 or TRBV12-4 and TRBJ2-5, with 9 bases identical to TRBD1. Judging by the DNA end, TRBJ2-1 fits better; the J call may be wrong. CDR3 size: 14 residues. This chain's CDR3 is CASNRDRENNEQFF. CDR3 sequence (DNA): TGTGCCAGCAACCGGGACAGGGAAAACAATGAGCAGTTCTTC.

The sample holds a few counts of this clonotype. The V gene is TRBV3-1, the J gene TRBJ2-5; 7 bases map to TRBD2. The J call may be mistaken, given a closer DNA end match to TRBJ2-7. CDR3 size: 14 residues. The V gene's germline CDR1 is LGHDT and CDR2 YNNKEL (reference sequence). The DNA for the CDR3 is TGTGCCAGCAGCCAAGTTGCGGGGGAATACGAGCAGTACTTC. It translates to CASSQVAGEYEQYF.

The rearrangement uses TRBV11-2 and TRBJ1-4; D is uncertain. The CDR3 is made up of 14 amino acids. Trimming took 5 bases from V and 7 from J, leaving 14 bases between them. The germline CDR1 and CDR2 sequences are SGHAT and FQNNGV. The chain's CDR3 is CASSAGGWGEKLFF. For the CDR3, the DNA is TGTGCCAGCAGCGCTGGTGGATGGGGTGAAAAACTGTTTTTT. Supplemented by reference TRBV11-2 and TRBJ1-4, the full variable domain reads EAGVAQSPRYKIIEKRQSVAFWCNPISGHATLYWYQQILGQGPKLLIQFQNNGVVDDSQLPKDRFSAERLKGVDSTLKIQPAKLEDSAVYLCASSAGGWGEKLFFGSGTQLSVL.

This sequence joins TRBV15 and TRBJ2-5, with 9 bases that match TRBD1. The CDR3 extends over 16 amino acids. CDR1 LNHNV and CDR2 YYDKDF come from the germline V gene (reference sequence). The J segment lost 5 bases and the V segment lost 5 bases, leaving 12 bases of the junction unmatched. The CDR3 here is CATSSQPGQGGETQYF. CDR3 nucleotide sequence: TGTGCCACCAGCTCTCAACCGGGACAGGGAGGCGAGACCCAGTACTTC.

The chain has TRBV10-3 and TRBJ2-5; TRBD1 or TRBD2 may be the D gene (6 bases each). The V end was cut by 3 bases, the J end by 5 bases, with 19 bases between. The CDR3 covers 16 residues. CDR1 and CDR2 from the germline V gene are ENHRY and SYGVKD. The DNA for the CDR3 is TGTGCCATCAGTGATAGGAGGGGGGAAGGAAGGGAGACCCAGTACTTC. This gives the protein CAISDRRGEGRETQYF.

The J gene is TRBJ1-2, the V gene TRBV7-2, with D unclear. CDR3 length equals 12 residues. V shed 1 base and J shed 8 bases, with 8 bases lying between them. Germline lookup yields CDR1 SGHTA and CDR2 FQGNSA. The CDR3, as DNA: TGTGCCAGCAGCTTAGAATTCGGGGGCTACACCTTC. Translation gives CASSLEFGGYTF.

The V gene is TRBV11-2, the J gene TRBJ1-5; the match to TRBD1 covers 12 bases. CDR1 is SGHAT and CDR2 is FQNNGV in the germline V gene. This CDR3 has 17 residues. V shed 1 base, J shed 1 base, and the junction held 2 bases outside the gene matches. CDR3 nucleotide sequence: TGTGCCAGCAGCTTAGGGGGACAGGGGGCGAGCAATCAGCCCCAGCATTTT. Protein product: CASSLGGQGASNQPQHF.

The CDR3 here is CASSLGPGNGYTF. CDR3 nucleotides: TGTGCCAGCAGCTTAGGTCCAGGGAATGGCTACACCTTC. The V and J genes are TRBV7-9 and TRBJ1-2; maybe TRBD1 (5 bases). Trimming left V 1 base short and J 6 bases short, with 9 bases between. The CDR3 runs to 13 residues. CDR1 SEHNR and CDR2 FQNEAQ come from the germline V gene (reference sequence).

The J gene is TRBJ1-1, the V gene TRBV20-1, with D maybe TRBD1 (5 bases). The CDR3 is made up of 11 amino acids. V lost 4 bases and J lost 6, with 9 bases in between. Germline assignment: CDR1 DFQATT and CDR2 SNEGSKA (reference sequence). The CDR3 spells CSATSGAEAFF. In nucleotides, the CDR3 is TGCAGTGCTACCTCGGGGGCTGAAGCTTTCTTT.

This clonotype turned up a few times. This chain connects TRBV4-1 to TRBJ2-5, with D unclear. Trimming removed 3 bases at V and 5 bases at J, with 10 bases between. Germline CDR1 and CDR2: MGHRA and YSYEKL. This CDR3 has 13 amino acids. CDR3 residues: CASSHVSTETQYF. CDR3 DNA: TGCGCCAGCAGCCATGTTTCAACGGAGACCCAGTACTTC.

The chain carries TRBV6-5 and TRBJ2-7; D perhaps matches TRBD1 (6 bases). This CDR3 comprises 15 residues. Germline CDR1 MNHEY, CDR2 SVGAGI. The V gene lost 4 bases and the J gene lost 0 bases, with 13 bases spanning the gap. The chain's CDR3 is CASSSTGVFSYEQYF. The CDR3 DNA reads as TGTGCCAGCAGTTCGACAGGAGTTTTCTCCTACGAGCAGTACTTC.

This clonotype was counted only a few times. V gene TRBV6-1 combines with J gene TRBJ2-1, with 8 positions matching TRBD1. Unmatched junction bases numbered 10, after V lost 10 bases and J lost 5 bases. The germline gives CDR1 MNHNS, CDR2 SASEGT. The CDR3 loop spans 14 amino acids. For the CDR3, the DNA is TGTGCCATTAAGAGAGGGACAGGTGACAATGAGCAGTTCTTC. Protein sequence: CAIKRGTGDNEQFF.

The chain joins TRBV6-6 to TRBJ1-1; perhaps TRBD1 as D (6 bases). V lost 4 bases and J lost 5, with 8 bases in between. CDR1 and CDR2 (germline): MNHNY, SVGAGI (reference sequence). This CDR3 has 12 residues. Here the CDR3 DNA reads TGTGCCAGCAGTTCAGGGGTTACTGAAGCTTTCTTT. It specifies CASSSGVTEAFF.

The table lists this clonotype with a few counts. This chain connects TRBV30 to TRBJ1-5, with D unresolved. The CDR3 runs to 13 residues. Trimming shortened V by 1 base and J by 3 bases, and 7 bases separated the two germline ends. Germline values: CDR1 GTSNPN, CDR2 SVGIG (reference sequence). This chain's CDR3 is CAWSEASNQPQHF. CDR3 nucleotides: TGTGCCTGGAGTGAGGCTTCCAATCAGCCCCAGCATTTT.

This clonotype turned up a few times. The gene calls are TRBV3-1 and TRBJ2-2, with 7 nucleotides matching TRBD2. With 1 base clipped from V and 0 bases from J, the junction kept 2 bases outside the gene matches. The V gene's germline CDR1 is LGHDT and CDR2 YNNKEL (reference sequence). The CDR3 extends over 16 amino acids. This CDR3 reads CASSQGGGANTGELFF. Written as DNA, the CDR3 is TGTGCCAGCAGCCAAGGGGGGGGGGCGAACACCGGGGAGCTGTTTTTT.

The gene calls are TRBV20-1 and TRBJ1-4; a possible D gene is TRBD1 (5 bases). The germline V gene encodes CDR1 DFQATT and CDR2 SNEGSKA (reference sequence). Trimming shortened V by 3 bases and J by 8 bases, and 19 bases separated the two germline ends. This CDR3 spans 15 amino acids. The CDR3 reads CSARVPGTSEEKLFF. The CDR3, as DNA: TGCAGTGCTAGGGTTCCCGGGACCTCGGAGGAAAAACTGTTTTTT.

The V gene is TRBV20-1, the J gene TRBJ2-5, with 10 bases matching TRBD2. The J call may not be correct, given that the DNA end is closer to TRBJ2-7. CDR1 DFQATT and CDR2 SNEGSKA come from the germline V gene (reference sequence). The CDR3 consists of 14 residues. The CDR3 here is CSASVPSGGYEQYF. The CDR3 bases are TGCAGTGCTAGTGTCCCTAGCGGGGGTTACGAGCAGTACTTC.

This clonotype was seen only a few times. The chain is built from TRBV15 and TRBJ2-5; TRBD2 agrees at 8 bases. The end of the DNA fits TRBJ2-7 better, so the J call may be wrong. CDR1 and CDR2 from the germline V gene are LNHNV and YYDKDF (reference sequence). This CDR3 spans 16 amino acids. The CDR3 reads CATSRDKGLAIYEQYF. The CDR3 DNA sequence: TGTGCCACCAGCAGAGATAAAGGACTAGCCATTTACGAGCAGTACTTC.

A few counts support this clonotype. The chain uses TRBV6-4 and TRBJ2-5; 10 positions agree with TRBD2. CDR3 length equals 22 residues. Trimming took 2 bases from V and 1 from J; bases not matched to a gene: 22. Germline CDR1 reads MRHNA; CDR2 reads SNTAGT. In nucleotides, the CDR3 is TGTGCCAGCAGTGACCTTCGGAGGCTAGCGGGGGCCCACGCCGACCTCCAAGAGACCCAGTACTTC. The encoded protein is CASSDLRRLAGAHADLQETQYF.

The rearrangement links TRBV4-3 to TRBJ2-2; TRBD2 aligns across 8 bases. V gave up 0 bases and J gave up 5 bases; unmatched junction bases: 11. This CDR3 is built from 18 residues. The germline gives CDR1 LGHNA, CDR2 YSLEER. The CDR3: CASSQDFRGRGGTGELFF. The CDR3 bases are TGCGCCAGCAGCCAAGATTTTAGGGGACGGGGGGGGACCGGGGAGCTGTTTTTT.

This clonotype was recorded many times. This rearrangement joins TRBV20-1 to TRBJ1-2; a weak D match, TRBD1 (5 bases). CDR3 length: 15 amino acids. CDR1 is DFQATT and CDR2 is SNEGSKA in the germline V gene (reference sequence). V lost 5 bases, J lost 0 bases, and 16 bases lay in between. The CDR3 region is CSAGRGAASNYGYTF. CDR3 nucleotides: TGCAGTGCTGGCCGCGGGGCCGCGTCTAACTATGGCTACACCTTC.

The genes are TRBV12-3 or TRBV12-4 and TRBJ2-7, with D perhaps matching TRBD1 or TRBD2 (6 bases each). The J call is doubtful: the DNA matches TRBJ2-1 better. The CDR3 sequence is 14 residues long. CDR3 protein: CASRRGESYNEQFF. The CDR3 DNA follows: TGTGCCAGTCGAAGGGGGGAGTCCTACAATGAGCAGTTCTTC.

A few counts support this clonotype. The CDR3 loop reads CASSFLQGGGYTF. The CDR3 DNA reads as TGTGCCAGCAGCTTCTTGCAGGGCGGTGGCTACACCTTC. This chain joins TRBV7-9 and TRBJ1-2; possibly TRBD1 for D (5 bases). The ends were cut back, 3 bases at V and 7 bases at J, with 12 bases in the middle. CDR3 length equals 13 residues. In germline, CDR1 is SEHNR, CDR2 FQNEAQ (reference sequence). Drawing the rest from reference TRBV7-9 and TRBJ1-2, the complete variable domain is DTGVSQNPRHKITKRGQNVTFRCDPISEHNRLYWYRQTLGQGPEFLTYFQNEAQLEKSRLLSDRFSAERPKGSFSTLEIQRTEQGDSAMYLCASSFLQGGGYTFGSGTRLTVV.

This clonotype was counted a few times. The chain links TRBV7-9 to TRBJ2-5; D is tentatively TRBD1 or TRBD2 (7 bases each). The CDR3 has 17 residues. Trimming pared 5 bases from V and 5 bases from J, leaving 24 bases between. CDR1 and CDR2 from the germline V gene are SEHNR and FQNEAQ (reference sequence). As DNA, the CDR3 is TGTGCCAGCAGCACGTATATATCCCCCAGGGGGGGCGAGACCCAGTACTTC. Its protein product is CASSTYISPRGGETQYF. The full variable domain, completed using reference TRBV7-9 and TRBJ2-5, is DTGVSQNPRHKITKRGQNVTFRCDPISEHNRLYWYRQTLGQGPEFLTYFQNEAQLEKSRLLSDRFSAERPKGSFSTLEIQRTEQGDSAMYLCASSTYISPRGGETQYFGPGTRLLVL.

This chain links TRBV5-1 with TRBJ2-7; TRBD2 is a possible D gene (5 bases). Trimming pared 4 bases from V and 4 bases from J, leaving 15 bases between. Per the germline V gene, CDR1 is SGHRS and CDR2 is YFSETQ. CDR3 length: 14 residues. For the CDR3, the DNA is TGCGCCAGCAGCGTCACAGCGGAATCTTACGAGCAGTACTTC. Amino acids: CASSVTAESYEQYF.

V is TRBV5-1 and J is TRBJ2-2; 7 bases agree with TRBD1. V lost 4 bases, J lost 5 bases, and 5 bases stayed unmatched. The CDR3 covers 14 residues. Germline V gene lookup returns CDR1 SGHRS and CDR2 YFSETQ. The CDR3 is CASSQTGMTGELFF. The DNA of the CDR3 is TGCGCCAGCAGCCAGACAGGGATGACCGGGGAGCTGTTTTTT.

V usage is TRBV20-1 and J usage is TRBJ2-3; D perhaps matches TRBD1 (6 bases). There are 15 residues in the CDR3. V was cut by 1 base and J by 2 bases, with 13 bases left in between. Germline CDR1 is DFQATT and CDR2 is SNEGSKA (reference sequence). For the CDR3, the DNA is TGCAGTGCTAGAGCCCGACAGGCCTCCACAGATACGCAGTATTTT. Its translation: CSARARQASTDTQYF.

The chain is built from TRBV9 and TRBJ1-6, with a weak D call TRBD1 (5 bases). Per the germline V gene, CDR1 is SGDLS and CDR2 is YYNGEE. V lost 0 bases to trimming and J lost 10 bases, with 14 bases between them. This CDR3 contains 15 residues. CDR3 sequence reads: CASSVGPGGRSPLHF. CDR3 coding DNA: TGTGCCAGCAGCGTAGGGCCGGGGGGAAGGTCACCCCTCCACTTT.